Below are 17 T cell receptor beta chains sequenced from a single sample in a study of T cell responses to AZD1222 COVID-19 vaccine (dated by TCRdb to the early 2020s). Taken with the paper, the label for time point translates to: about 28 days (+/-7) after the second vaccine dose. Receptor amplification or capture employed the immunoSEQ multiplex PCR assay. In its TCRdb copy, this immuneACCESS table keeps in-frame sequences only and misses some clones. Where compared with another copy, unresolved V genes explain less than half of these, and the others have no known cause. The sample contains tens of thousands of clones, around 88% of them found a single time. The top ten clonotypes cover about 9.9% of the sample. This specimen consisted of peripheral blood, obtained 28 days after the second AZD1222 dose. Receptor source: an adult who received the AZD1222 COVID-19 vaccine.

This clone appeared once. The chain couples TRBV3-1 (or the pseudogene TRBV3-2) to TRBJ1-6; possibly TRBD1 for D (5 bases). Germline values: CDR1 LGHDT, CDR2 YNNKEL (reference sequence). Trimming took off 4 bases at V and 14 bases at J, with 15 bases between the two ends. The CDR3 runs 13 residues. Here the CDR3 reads CASSRIEGAALHF. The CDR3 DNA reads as TGTGCCAGCAGCCGGATAGAAGGGGCGGCCCTCCACTTT.

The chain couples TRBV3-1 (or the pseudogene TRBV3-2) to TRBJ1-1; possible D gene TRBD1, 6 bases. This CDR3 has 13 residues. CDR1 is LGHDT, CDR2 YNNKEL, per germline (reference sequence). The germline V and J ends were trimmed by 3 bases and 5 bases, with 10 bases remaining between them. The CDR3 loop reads CASSHGQPTEAFF. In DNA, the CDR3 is TGTGCCAGCAGCCACGGACAGCCTACTGAAGCTTTCTTT.

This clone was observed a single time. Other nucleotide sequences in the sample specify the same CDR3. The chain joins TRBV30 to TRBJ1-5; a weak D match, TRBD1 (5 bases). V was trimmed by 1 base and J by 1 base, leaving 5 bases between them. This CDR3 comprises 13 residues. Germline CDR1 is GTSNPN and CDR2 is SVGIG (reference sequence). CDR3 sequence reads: CAWSGQSNQPQHF. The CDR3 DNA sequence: TGTGCCTGGAGTGGACAGAGCAATCAGCCCCAGCATTTT.

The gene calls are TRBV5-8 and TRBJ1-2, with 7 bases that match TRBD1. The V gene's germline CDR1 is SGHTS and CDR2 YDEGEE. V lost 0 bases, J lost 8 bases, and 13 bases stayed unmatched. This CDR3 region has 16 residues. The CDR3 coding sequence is TGTGCCAGCAGCTTGGCGGATGTGAGGGGGCTGTGGGGCTACACCTTC. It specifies CASSLADVRGLWGYTF. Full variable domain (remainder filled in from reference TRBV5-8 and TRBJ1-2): EAGVTQSPTHLIKTRGQQATLRCSPISGHTSVYWYQQALGLGLQFLLWYDEGEERNRGNFPPRFSGRQFPNYSSELNVNALELEDSALYLCASSLADVRGLWGYTFGSGTRLTVV.

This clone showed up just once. The CDR3 DNA is TGTGCCAGCAGTTTACGACAGGGGAGGTCGGAGACCCAGTACTTC. The encoded protein is CASSLRQGRSETQYF. V usage is TRBV28 and J usage is TRBJ2-5; 8 nucleotides agree with TRBD1. CDR1 is MDHEN and CDR2 is SYDVKM in the germline V gene. J was trimmed by 5 bases and V by 2 bases; bases with no gene match: 7. CDR3 size: 15 residues.

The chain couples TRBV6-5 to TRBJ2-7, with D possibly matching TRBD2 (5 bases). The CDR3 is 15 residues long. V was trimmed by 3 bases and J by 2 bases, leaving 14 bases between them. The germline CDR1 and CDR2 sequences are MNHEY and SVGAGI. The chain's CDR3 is CASSYIASRPYEQYF. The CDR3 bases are TGTGCCAGCAGTTATATTGCTAGCCGTCCCTACGAGCAGTACTTC.

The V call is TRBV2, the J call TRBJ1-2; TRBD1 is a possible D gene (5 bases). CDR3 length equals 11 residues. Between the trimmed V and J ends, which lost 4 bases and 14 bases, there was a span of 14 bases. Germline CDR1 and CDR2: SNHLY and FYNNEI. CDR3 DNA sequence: TGTGCCAGCAGTGTCGGGGGTCGGAAAACCTTC. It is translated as CASSVGGRKTF.

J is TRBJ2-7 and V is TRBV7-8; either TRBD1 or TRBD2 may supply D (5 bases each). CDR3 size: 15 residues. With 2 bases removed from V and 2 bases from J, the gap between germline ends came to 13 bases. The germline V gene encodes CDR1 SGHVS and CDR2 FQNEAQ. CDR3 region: CASSLWGSNTYEQYF. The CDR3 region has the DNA TGTGCCAGCAGCTTATGGGGGTCCAACACCTACGAGCAGTACTTC.

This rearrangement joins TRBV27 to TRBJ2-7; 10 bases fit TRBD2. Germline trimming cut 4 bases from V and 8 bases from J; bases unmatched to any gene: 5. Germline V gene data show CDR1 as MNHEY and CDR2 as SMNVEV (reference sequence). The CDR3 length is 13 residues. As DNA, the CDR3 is TGTGCCAGCAGTTCCAATAGCGGGGGGAAGCAGTACTTC. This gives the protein CASSSNSGGKQYF.

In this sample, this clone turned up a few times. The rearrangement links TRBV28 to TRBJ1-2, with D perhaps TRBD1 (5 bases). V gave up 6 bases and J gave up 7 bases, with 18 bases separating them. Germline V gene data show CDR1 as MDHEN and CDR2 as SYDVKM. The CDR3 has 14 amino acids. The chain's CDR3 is CASSPGWQGSGYTF. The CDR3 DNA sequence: TGTGCCAGCAGCCCCGGGTGGCAGGGATCTGGCTACACCTTC.

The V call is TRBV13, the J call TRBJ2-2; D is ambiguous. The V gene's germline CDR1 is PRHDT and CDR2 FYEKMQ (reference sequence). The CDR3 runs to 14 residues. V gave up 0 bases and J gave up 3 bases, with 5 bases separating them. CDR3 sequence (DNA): TGTGCCAGCAGCTTAGGGACGTACACCGGGGAGCTGTTTTTT. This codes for CASSLGTYTGELFF.

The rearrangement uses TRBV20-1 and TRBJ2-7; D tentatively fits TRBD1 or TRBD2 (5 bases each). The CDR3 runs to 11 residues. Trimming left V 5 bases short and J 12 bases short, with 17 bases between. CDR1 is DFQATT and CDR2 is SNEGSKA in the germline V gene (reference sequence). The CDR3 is CSAPGTGGTYF. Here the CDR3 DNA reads TGCAGTGCTCCCGGGACCGGCGGAACGTACTTC.

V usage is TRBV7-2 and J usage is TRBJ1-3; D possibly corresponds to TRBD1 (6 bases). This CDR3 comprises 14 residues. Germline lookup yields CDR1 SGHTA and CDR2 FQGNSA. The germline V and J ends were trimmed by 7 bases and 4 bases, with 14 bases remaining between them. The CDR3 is CASKKGDKGNTIYF. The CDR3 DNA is TGTGCCAGCAAAAAGGGGGATAAGGGAAACACCATATATTTT.

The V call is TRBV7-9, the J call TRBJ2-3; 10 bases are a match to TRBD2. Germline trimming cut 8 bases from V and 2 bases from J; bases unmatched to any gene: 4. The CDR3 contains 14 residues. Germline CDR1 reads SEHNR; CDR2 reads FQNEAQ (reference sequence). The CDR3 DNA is TGTGCCAGCTCTAGCGGGGGCTCCACAGATACGCAGTATTTT. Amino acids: CASSSGGSTDTQYF.

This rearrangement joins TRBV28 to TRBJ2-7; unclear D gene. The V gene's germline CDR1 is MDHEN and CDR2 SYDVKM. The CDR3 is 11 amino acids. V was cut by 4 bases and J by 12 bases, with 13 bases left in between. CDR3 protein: CASSSSLGLYF. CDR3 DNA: TGTGCCAGCAGTTCTTCTTTGGGTTTGTACTTC. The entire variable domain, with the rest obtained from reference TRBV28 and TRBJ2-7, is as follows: DVKVTQSSRYLVKRTGEKVFLECVQDMDHENMFWYRQDPGLGLRLIYFSYDVKMKEKGDIPEGYSVSREKKERFSLILESASTNQTSMYLCASSSSLGLYFGPGTRLTVT.

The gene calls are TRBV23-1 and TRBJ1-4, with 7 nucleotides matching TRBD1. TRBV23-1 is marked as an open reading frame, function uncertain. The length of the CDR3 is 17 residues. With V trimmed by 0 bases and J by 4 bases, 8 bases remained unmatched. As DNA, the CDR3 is TGCGCCAGCAGTCAATCTTTTAACCGGGACAGTAATGAAAAACTGTTTTTT. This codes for CASSQSFNRDSNEKLFF.

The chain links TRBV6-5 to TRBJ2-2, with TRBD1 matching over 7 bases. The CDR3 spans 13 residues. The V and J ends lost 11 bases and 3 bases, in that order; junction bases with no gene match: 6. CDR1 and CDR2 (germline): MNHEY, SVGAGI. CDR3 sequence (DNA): TGTGCCGCTCGACAGGGTTACACCGGGGAGCTGTTTTTT. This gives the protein CAARQGYTGELFF.